This T cell receptor (beta chain) was captured in a study of blood T cell repertoires in COVID-19. The wider study: COVID-19 samples from acute and convalescent phases originated in the United States, Italy and Spain. T cells, B-cell-depleted T cells, or PBMCs supplied cDNA or gDNA.

In the original analysis: Amplification of reference gene primers provided the estimated nucleated cell counts. The method was immunoSEQ multiplex PCR; TCRdb's version includes in-frame clones alone and lacks a portion of them. That table supplies the V and J calls and clone size; D and trimming were determined from the DNA. The sample has 43,000 or so clones; roughly 87% are singletons. Sequenced sample: peripheral blood. The source is a woman of 80 years or more with active COVID-19.

The CDR3 spells CASSSTGDTEAFF. The CDR3 bases are TGTGCCAGTAGCTCTACAGGGGACACTGAAGCTTTCTTT. The V gene is TRBV19, the J gene TRBJ1-1; TRBD1 matches at 7 bases. The V and J ends lost 6 bases and 3 bases, in that order; junction bases with no gene match: 4. Germline CDR1 LNHDA, CDR2 SQIVND (reference sequence). The CDR3 has 13 residues. Full variable domain (remainder filled in from reference TRBV19 and TRBJ1-1): DGGITQSPKYLFRKEGQNVTLSCEQNLNHDAMYWYRQDPGQGLRLIYYSQIVNDFQKGDIAEGYSVSREKKESFPLTVTSAQKNPTAFYLCASSSTGDTEAFFGQGTRLTVV.